Presented here are 3 T cell receptor beta chains from one specimen sequenced in a study of T-cell memory formation after mild COVID-19. In TCRdb, the 5' RACE reads were re-called with MiXCR into one record per CDR3 protein. The repertoire holds approximately 48,000 distinct CDR3 sequences, with approximately 6.6% as singletons. The sample taken for sequencing was PBMCs or a T cell subset sorted from them (not recorded which). Receptors originate from a man in his late teens or twenties who had mild COVID-19 (a few samples of this study predate the infection). Cell type and time point are not known.

This clonotype was seen ten or more times. The gene calls are TRBV4-2 and TRBJ2-3; 13 nucleotides agree with TRBD2. The CDR3 covers 19 residues. Germline-derived CDR1 and CDR2 are LGHNA and YNFKEQ. Trimming removed 0 bases from V and 1 base from J; junction bases left unmatched: 7. CDR3 amino acids: CASSQDPSGLAGGTDTQYF. CDR3 coding DNA: TGTGCCAGCAGCCAAGATCCCTCCGGACTAGCGGGGGGCACAGATACGCAGTATTTT.

There are many counts of this clonotype. The gene calls are TRBV12-3 or TRBV12-4 and TRBJ1-1; tentatively, D is TRBD1 (6 bases). The CDR3 is 16 residues long. V was pared by 1 base and J by 2 bases, with 14 bases between. CDR3 in amino acids: CASSLEGGHRNTEAFF. In DNA, the CDR3 is TGTGCCAGCAGTTTAGAGGGGGGGCACCGTAACACTGAAGCTTTCTTT.

The rearrangement uses TRBV12-3 or TRBV12-4 and TRBJ2-7, with D tentatively TRBD2 (5 bases). The CDR3 runs 14 residues. Trimming cost V 5 bases and J 1 base, with 12 bases left between them. The CDR3 here is CASSPRRGSYEQYF. CDR3 nucleotide sequence: TGTGCCAGCAGTCCCCGACGGGGATCCTACGAGCAGTACTTC.